This passage covers 32 T cell receptor beta chains from one sample sequenced in a study of response to subunit inactivated influenza vaccine. TCRdb independently ran MiXCR on the RT-PCR reads; one entry per CDR3 protein. The table records 400,000 to 650,000 distinct CDR3 sequences, around 7.7% of them present only once. Sequencing was performed on PBMCs from blood, taken less than 30 months after vaccination. Every receptor here comes from a man between 50 and 69 years old who received an inactivated influenza vaccine.

Only a few counts were recorded for this clonotype. This chain joins TRBV6-1 and TRBJ1-6; D gene unclear. Germline CDR1 and CDR2: MNHNS and SASEGT. The CDR3 totals 18 residues. Deletions cut 1 base from V and 10 bases from J, with 23 bases between. CDR3 in amino acids: CASSEEVRTYTGSSPLHF. As DNA, the CDR3 is TGTGCCAGCAGTGAAGAAGTAAGGACGTATACCGGAAGCTCACCCCTCCACTTT.

This clonotype occurred many times. The chain joins TRBV9 to TRBJ2-1, with a tentative D call TRBD2 (5 bases). The CDR3 contains 15 residues. Germline values: CDR1 SGDLS, CDR2 YYNGEE. V was shortened by 0 bases and J by 6 bases, with 13 bases between the two germline ends. CDR3 sequence (DNA): TGTGCCAGCAGCGTAGATCGTGGGAGTGGCAATGAGCAGTTCTTC. This translates into CASSVDRGSGNEQFF.

The chain recombines TRBV6-1 with TRBJ1-5, with D perhaps matching TRBD1 (5 bases). The V end was cut by 6 bases, the J end by 2 bases, with 11 bases between. The CDR3 is made up of 14 amino acids. CDR1 is MNHNS, CDR2 SASEGT, per germline. CDR3 loop: CASSGAAGNQPQHF. As DNA, the CDR3 is TGTGCCAGCAGCGGGGCAGCTGGCAATCAGCCCCAGCATTTT.

This clonotype was seen a handful of times. The chain carries TRBV28 and TRBJ2-3; no clear D gene. Germline assignment: CDR1 MDHEN and CDR2 SYDVKM. This CDR3 comprises 13 residues. The V gene lost 3 bases and the J gene lost 6 bases, with 10 bases spanning the gap. The DNA for the CDR3 is TGTGCCAGCAGTTTCTCGCCGTGGGATACGCAGTATTTT. Amino acids: CASSFSPWDTQYF.

V usage is TRBV20-1 and J usage is TRBJ2-3; D is unclear. V was clipped by 0 bases and J by 0 bases, with 10 bases between them. The germline gives CDR1 DFQATT, CDR2 SNEGSKA (reference sequence). The CDR3 extends over 15 amino acids. CDR3 DNA: TGCAGTGCTAGAGATCAGCGACCCAGCACAGATACGCAGTATTTT. As protein: CSARDQRPSTDTQYF.

This clonotype was detected a few times. The rearrangement uses TRBV12-3 or TRBV12-4 and TRBJ1-1; 8 bases align to TRBD1. The ends lost 8 bases at V and 4 bases at J; junction bases unmatched: 3. The CDR3 covers 12 residues. The CDR3 coding sequence is TGTGCCAGCTCGGACAGGGTCACTGAAGCTTTCTTT. This codes for CASSDRVTEAFF.

As for this clonotype: A much larger clone differs by one base, so this may be a read error. J is TRBJ2-1 and V is TRBV25-1; D is perhaps TRBD1 (6 bases). The CDR3 is 17 amino acids. Looked up from germline, CDR1 is MGHDK and CDR2 is SYGVNS. Trimming left V 3 bases short and J 3 bases short, with 18 bases between. Here the CDR3 DNA reads TGTGCCAGCAGTGACCTGGGCCTCCGGGACATCTACAATGAGCAGTTCTTC. It specifies CASSDLGLRDIYNEQFF. Full variable domain (rest looked up from reference TRBV25-1 and TRBJ2-1): EADIYQTPRYLVIGTGKKITLECSQTMGHDKMYWYQQDPGMELHLIHYSYGVNSTEKGDLSSESTVSRIRTEHFPLTLESARPSHTSQYLCASSDLGLRDIYNEQFFGPGTRLTVL.

This clonotype was counted between two and nine times. This chain uses TRBV2 with TRBJ2-1, with 9 bases fitting TRBD1. V gave up 2 bases and J gave up 5 bases; unmatched junction bases: 13. CDR1 and CDR2 from the germline V gene are SNHLY and FYNNEI. The CDR3 is 18 residues long. The CDR3 DNA is TGTGCCAGCAGTGAATCGGAAATTAGGGACAGGGAGAACAATGAGCAGTTCTTC. Translating gives CASSESEIRDRENNEQFF.

Ten or more counts support this clonotype. In nucleotides, the CDR3 is TGTGCCACCAGCACTTCTAGCGGGAATTACAATGAGCAGTTCTTC. Its translation is CATSTSSGNYNEQFF. V gene TRBV15 combines with J gene TRBJ2-1; 9 bases align to TRBD2. Losses at the gene ends were 4 bases for V and 4 bases for J; bases not matched to a gene: 5. From germline, CDR1 is LNHNV and CDR2 YYDKDF (reference sequence). The CDR3 spans 15 residues.

This clonotype was picked up many times. This sequence joins TRBV20-1 and TRBJ2-7; D could derive from TRBD1 or TRBD2 (5 bases each). This CDR3 spans 13 amino acids. Per the germline V gene, CDR1 is DFQATT and CDR2 is SNEGSKA (reference sequence). The CDR3 loop reads CSVDRGRENEQYF. In DNA, the CDR3 is TGCAGCGTCGATCGGGGCAGGGAGAACGAGCAGTACTTC.

This clonotype has more than one count but fewer than ten. This chain joins TRBV9 and TRBJ2-1; TRBD2 agrees at 12 bases. Trimming cost V 3 bases and J 4 bases; bases outside gene matches: 5. Germline V CDR1 and CDR2: SGDLS, YYNGEE. This CDR3 is 16 amino acids long. The CDR3 loop reads CASSGALAGGYNEQFF. The CDR3, as DNA: TGTGCCAGCAGCGGTGCTCTAGCGGGAGGGTACAATGAGCAGTTCTTC.

This clonotype came up a few times. This sequence joins TRBV2 and TRBJ1-5; D not certain. Looked up from germline, CDR1 is SNHLY and CDR2 is FYNNEI. CDR3 length equals 16 residues. V was cut by 2 bases and J by 3 bases, with 14 bases left in between. The CDR3 loop reads CASSERRGYSNQPQHF. In DNA, the CDR3 is TGTGCCAGCAGTGAAAGACGGGGATATTCCAATCAGCCCCAGCATTTT.

This clonotype was seen once. The CDR3 region has the DNA TGTGCCAGCAGGCCGCGTTCTACTGGGGCCAACGTCCTGACTTTC. Its translation is CASRPRSTGANVLTF. This chain links TRBV11-1 with TRBJ2-6; the D is unclear. The germline CDR1 and CDR2 sequences are SGHAT and FQDESV (reference sequence). The V gene lost 6 bases and the J gene lost 2 bases, with 11 bases spanning the gap. The length of the CDR3 is 15 residues. Complete variable domain (other parts from reference TRBV11-1 and TRBJ2-6): EAEVAQSPRYKITEKSQAVAFWCDPISGHATLYWYRQILGQGPELLVQFQDESVVDDSQLPKDRFSAERLKGVDSTLKIQPAELGDSAMYLCASRPRSTGANVLTFGAGSRLTVL.

The chain employs TRBV20-1 and TRBJ2-1; no reliable D call. The CDR3 contains 16 residues. Trimming pared 5 bases from V and 3 bases from J, leaving 20 bases between. CDR1 DFQATT and CDR2 SNEGSKA come from the germline V gene (reference sequence). In DNA, the CDR3 is TGCAGTGCTGGAAACCCCTTTGGGGAAGTCTACAATGAGCAGTTCTTC. Amino acid sequence: CSAGNPFGEVYNEQFF.

At least ten counts were recorded for this clonotype. The V call is TRBV4-2, the J call TRBJ2-5; D not resolved. Deletions cut 1 base from V and 1 base from J, with 7 bases between. The CDR3 is 14 amino acids. CDR1 and CDR2 from the germline V gene are LGHNA and YNFKEQ. CDR3 nucleotide sequence: TGTGCCAGCAGCCAAGGAGGTCCCCAAGAGACCCAGTACTTC. Translating gives CASSQGGPQETQYF.

The chain couples TRBV10-2 to TRBJ1-1, with D maybe TRBD1 (6 bases). The CDR3 is 16 amino acids. The V and J ends lost 6 bases and 2 bases respectively, with 19 bases between them. Germline CDR1 WSHSY, CDR2 SAAADI. The CDR3: CASSRDTGGVNTEAFF. The CDR3 bases are TGCGCCAGCAGCCGGGACACCGGAGGGGTAAACACTGAAGCTTTCTTT.

This clonotype was found a few times. This sequence joins TRBV4-2 and TRBJ1-2; TRBD1 matches at 9 bases. Germline lookup yields CDR1 LGHNA and CDR2 YNFKEQ. This CDR3 spans 14 amino acids. The ends lost 2 bases at V and 6 bases at J; junction bases unmatched: 4. Here the CDR3 DNA reads TGTGCCAGCAGCCAATACCGGGACAGGGATGGCTACACCTTC. This translates into CASSQYRDRDGYTF.

This chain joins TRBV7-9 and TRBJ2-5; 7 nucleotides line up with TRBD1. V gave up 11 bases and J gave up 5 bases; unmatched junction bases: 8. This CDR3 has 12 amino acids. Germline-derived CDR1 and CDR2 are SEHNR and FQNEAQ (reference sequence). The CDR3 region is CAGGRGSETQYF. In DNA form, the CDR3 reads TGTGCCGGGGGCAGGGGGAGTGAGACCCAGTACTTC. The full variable domain, rest sourced from reference TRBV7-9 and TRBJ2-5, is DTGVSQNPRHKITKRGQNVTFRCDPISEHNRLYWYRQTLGQGPEFLTYFQNEAQLEKSRLLSDRFSAERPKGSFSTLEIQRTEQGDSAMYLCAGGRGSETQYFGPGTRLLVL.

This clonotype was seen repeatedly, ten times or more. The chain combines TRBV18 with TRBJ2-1, with 9 bases aligning to TRBD2. With V trimmed by 0 bases and J by 8 bases, 8 bases remained unmatched. Germline V CDR1 and CDR2: KGHSH, LQKENI. This CDR3 comprises 16 residues. CDR3 in amino acids: CASSPPLAGIEDEQFF. The CDR3 DNA sequence: TGTGCCAGCTCACCACCCCTAGCGGGAATTGAGGATGAGCAGTTCTTC.

The CDR3 reads CASGTSGIYEQYF. CDR3 DNA sequence: TGTGCCAGTGGGACTAGCGGAATCTACGAGCAGTACTTC. V is TRBV12-3 or TRBV12-4 and J is TRBJ2-7, with 11 bases lining up with TRBD2. Losses at the gene ends were 9 bases for V and 3 bases for J; bases not matched to a gene: 4. The CDR3 covers 13 residues.

The sample holds a few counts of this clonotype. The chain employs TRBV11-2 and TRBJ2-4; 8 bases are shared with TRBD1. J was trimmed by 5 bases and V by 1 base; bases with no gene match: 4. Germline-derived CDR1 and CDR2 are SGHAT and FQNNGV. The CDR3 length is 15 residues. The DNA of the CDR3 is TGTGCCAGCAGCTTAGTAGACAGGGGCCAAAACATTCAGTACTTC. It encodes CASSLVDRGQNIQYF. Complete variable domain (other parts from reference TRBV11-2 and TRBJ2-4): EAGVAQSPRYKIIEKRQSVAFWCNPISGHATLYWYQQILGQGPKLLIQFQNNGVVDDSQLPKDRFSAERLKGVDSTLKIQPAKLEDSAVYLCASSLVDRGQNIQYFGAGTRLSVL.

This sequence joins TRBV5-1 and TRBJ2-3; 7 bases align to TRBD1. V was clipped by 0 bases and J by 0 bases; unmatched bases: 7. This CDR3 has 17 residues. From germline, CDR1 is SGHRS and CDR2 YFSETQ. The CDR3 nucleotides read TGCGCCAGCAGCTTGGACCCGGGACAGAGTAGCACAGATACGCAGTATTTT. Protein product: CASSLDPGQSSTDTQYF.

V is TRBV20-1 and J is TRBJ1-1, with a tentative D call TRBD1 (5 bases). CDR3 size: 13 residues. The V and J ends lost 0 bases and 11 bases respectively, with 16 bases between them. Germline loops: CDR1 DFQATT, CDR2 SNEGSKA (reference sequence). DNA for the CDR3: TGCAGTGCTAGAGACCCTCCTGGGGGAAGTGCTTTCTTT. Translating it yields CSARDPPGGSAFF.

This chain connects TRBV5-1 to TRBJ2-1; weak D call: TRBD1 (7 bases). V dropped 3 bases and J dropped 0 bases, with 10 bases sitting between them. CDR1 SGHRS and CDR2 YFSETQ come from the germline V gene. The CDR3 runs 15 residues. CDR3: CASSSGGTSYNEQFF. CDR3 in DNA: TGCGCCAGCAGCTCAGGGGGGACCTCCTACAATGAGCAGTTCTTC.

This clonotype was counted a few times. CDR3: CASSPGGRAVYEQYF. The CDR3 DNA is TGTGCCAGCAGCCCAGGCGGGAGGGCCGTCTACGAGCAGTACTTC. The chain joins TRBV28 to TRBJ2-7; TRBD2 aligns across 9 bases. This CDR3 region has 15 residues. Per germline, CDR1 MDHEN and CDR2 SYDVKM. V trimming: 6 bases; J trimming: 3 bases; junction bases outside the gene matches: 9.

Only a few counts were recorded for this clonotype. This chain uses TRBV7-9 with TRBJ2-1, with D hard to call. CDR3 length: 12 residues. Germline V gene lookup returns CDR1 SEHNR and CDR2 FQNEAQ (reference sequence). Deletions cut 4 bases from V and 10 bases from J, with 11 bases between. The CDR3 DNA sequence: TGTGCCAGCAGCTCCGGAGCACGCGAGCAGTTCTTC. Its protein is CASSSGAREQFF.

In this sample, this clonotype turned up many times. The J gene is TRBJ2-1, the V gene TRBV20-1, with 10 bases lining up with TRBD2. The ends lost 3 bases at V and 8 bases at J; junction bases unmatched: 7. Germline CDR1 and CDR2: DFQATT and SNEGSKA (reference sequence). The CDR3 sequence is 14 residues long. The CDR3 DNA reads as TGCAGTGCTAGTGGCCTAGCGGGAGATGATGAGCAGTTCTTC. Translated: CSASGLAGDDEQFF.

This clonotype turned up a few times. The chain recombines TRBV5-6 with TRBJ2-3; TRBD1 matches 9 bases. This CDR3 contains 15 residues. V dropped 5 bases and J dropped 0; count of bases not matched to a gene: 4. CDR1 is SGHDT, CDR2 YYEEEE, per germline. DNA of the CDR3: TGTGCCAGCAGATGGACAGGGGCTAGCACAGATACGCAGTATTTT. This gives the protein CASRWTGASTDTQYF.

This rearrangement joins TRBV2 to TRBJ1-2; D possibly corresponds to TRBD1 (6 bases). With 4 bases removed from V and 4 bases from J, the gap between germline ends came to 13 bases. The CDR3 runs to 14 residues. Germline values: CDR1 SNHLY, CDR2 FYNNEI. In nucleotides, the CDR3 is TGTGCCAGCAGTGCGGGGGGCGTCGGCTATGGCTACACCTTC. This gives the protein CASSAGGVGYGYTF.

The genes are TRBV11-2 and TRBJ2-2, with D unresolved. CDR1 and CDR2 (germline): SGHAT, FQNNGV. The CDR3 spans 12 residues. With 6 bases removed from V and 3 bases from J, the gap between germline ends came to 5 bases. CDR3 coding DNA: TGTGCCAGCAGAACACACACCGGGGAGCTGTTTTTT. Translated, it gives CASRTHTGELFF.

This chain uses TRBV20-1 with TRBJ2-7; D perhaps matches TRBD2 (5 bases). The CDR3 covers 13 residues. The germline V gene has CDR1 DFQATT and CDR2 SNEGSKA (reference sequence). With 4 bases removed from V and 9 bases from J, the gap between germline ends came to 19 bases. The CDR3 DNA follows: TGCAGTGCTAAGGATACCCGGACTCTAGGGCAGTACTTC. Translating gives CSAKDTRTLGQYF.

This clonotype has a handful of counts. This chain links TRBV21-1 with TRBJ2-5; no DNA check was done on the table's D call, TRBD2. TRBV21-1 is a documented pseudogene. The CDR3 runs 14 residues. The DNA of the CDR3 is TGTGCCAGCAGCATGGACTCTAGGGTGGTGACCCAGTACTTC. This translates into CASSMDSRVVTQYF.